The rows below give T cell receptor beta chains drawn from one sample of a study. TCRdb called the 5' RACE reads again in MiXCR, with one record for every CDR3 protein. The sample has over 25,000 distinct CDR3 sequences; 26% are singletons. The sequencing sample was made of naive CD4+ T cells sorted from a lymph node. These receptors were obtained from a female donor with breast cancer. CDR3s include the opening cysteine and the closing phenylalanine or tryptophan. D genes are given only for firm matches. Some rows mark clone size as missing; the rest say once, few, many or name a class of expanded clone.

NA	TRBV4-1	TRBJ1-4	NA	CASSQEGYSFGKLFF	TGCGCCAGCAGCCAAGAAGGGTACAGTTTTGGAAAACTGTTTTTT
few	TRBV11-2	TRBJ2-2	NA	CASSLDMGGTGELFF	TGTGCCAGCAGCTTAGATATGGGCGGGACCGGGGAGCTGTTTTTT
NA	TRBV29-1	TRBJ1-1	TRBD1	CSIDLGQSSNTEAFF	TGCAGCATTGATTTGGGACAGAGTTCTAACACTGAAGCTTTCTTT
many	TRBV12-3/TRBV12-4	TRBJ2-3	NA	CASTLEEVADTQYF	TGTGCCAGCACCCTCGAAGAGGTGGCAGATACGCAGTATTTT
many	TRBV2	TRBJ2-1	TRBD1	CASRDRGGPNNEQFF	TGTGCCAGCAGGGACAGGGGCGGGCCGAACAATGAGCAGTTCTTC
many	TRBV6-5	TRBJ2-2	NA	CASSYMSGTGELFF	TGTGCCAGCAGTTACATGTCGGGGACCGGGGAGCTGTTTTTT
many	TRBV15	TRBJ1-1	NA	CATSRDTEAFF	TGTGCCACCAGCAGAGATACTGAAGCTTTCTTT
NA	TRBV7-3	TRBJ2-1	NA	CASSLFWGRGNEQFF	TGTGCCAGCAGCTTATTCTGGGGGCGGGGCAATGAGCAGTTCTTC
NA	TRBV9	TRBJ2-5	TRBD2	CASSVAGLAGGETQYF	TGTGCCAGCAGCGTAGCGGGACTAGCGGGAGGAGAGACCCAGTACTTC
few	TRBV6-1	TRBJ1-5	NA	CASSESEINQPQHF	TGTGCCAGCAGTGAGTCGGAAATTAATCAGCCCCAGCATTTT
many	TRBV5-1	TRBJ2-7	NA	CASSEDPGAYEQYF	TGCGCCAGCAGCGAGGACCCCGGGGCCTACGAGCAGTACTTC
few	TRBV12-3/TRBV12-4	TRBJ2-5	TRBD1	CASSPSGTGQETQYF	TGTGCCAGCAGTCCTTCGGGGACAGGGCAAGAGACCCAGTACTTC
medium-sized	TRBV5-1	TRBJ2-1	TRBD2	CASSLAGTRNEQFF	TGCGCCAGCAGCTTGGCCGGGACTAGGAATGAGCAGTTCTTC
NA	TRBV9	TRBJ2-1	TRBD2	CASSVRLAGANEQFF	TGTGCCAGCAGCGTCCGACTAGCGGGAGCCAATGAGCAGTTCTTC
medium-sized	TRBV10-3	TRBJ2-5	TRBD2	CAISTSSGGAQETQYF	TGTGCCATCAGTACCTCTAGCGGGGGGGCCCAAGAGACCCAGTACTTC
many	TRBV10-1	TRBJ2-1	TRBD1	CASSEPGQGAGNEQFF	TGCGCCAGCAGTGAGCCGGGACAGGGGGCTGGTAATGAGCAGTTCTTC
many	TRBV12-3/TRBV12-4	TRBJ1-6	NA	CASSPSGGNSPLHF	TGTGCCAGCAGCCCATCGGGGGGTAATTCACCCCTCCACTTT
few	TRBV29-1	TRBJ1-1	NA	CSINRDLSTEAFF	TGCAGCATAAACAGGGATTTGAGCACTGAAGCTTTCTTT
NA	TRBV7-3	TRBJ2-3	TRBD2	CASSLTPLAGGPFSTDTQYF	TGTGCCAGCAGCTTAACCCCGCTAGCGGGGGGCCCCTTTAGCACAGATACGCAGTATTTT
few	TRBV20-1	TRBJ2-3	TRBD2	CSAVSFSGRAIDTQYF	TGCAGTGCCGTCAGTTTTAGCGGGAGGGCCATCGATACGCAGTATTTT
few	TRBV6-5	TRBJ2-3	TRBD1	CASSLGQSTDTQYF	TGTGCCAGCAGTCTGGGACAGAGCACAGATACGCAGTATTTT
many	TRBV5-1	TRBJ2-3	NA	CASSFSQLTDTQYF	TGCGCCAGCAGCTTTTCGCAGCTCACAGATACGCAGTATTTT
NA	TRBV5-1	TRBJ1-2	NA	CASSLDGSARYGYTF	TGCGCCAGCAGCTTGGACGGGTCCGCTCGATATGGCTACACCTTC
few	TRBV9	TRBJ2-5	NA	CASSHLPGETQYF	TGTGCCAGCAGCCACTTGCCTGGAGAGACCCAGTACTTC
many	TRBV6-2/TRBV6-3	TRBJ2-5	TRBD2	CASSYSPSGRQTQYF	TGTGCCAGCAGTTACTCTCCTAGCGGGAGGCAGACCCAGTACTTC
NA	TRBV5-5	TRBJ1-4	NA	CASSFHGGGGEKLFF	TGTGCCAGCAGCTTCCACGGGGGAGGAGGTGAAAAACTGTTTTTT
NA	TRBV15	TRBJ2-7	NA	CATSRGVGPPSFPTDGHF	TGTGCCACCAGCAGAGGGGTGGGCCCACCCTCCTTTCCCACCGACGGGCACTTC
NA	TRBV12-3/TRBV12-4	TRBJ2-1	TRBD2	CASRALAGSSYNEQFF	TGTGCCAGCAGAGCCCTAGCGGGAAGCTCCTACAATGAGCAGTTCTTC
NA	TRBV20-1	TRBJ1-1	NA	CSARGEYGGPNTEAFF	TGCAGTGCTAGGGGGGAATACGGGGGGCCCAACACTGAAGCTTTCTTT
few	TRBV20-1	TRBJ2-3	NA	CSARDWRRTDTQYF	TGCAGTGCTAGAGATTGGCGCCGCACAGATACGCAGTATTTT
NA	TRBV28	TRBJ2-3	NA	CASSFSGLLPNTQYF	TGTGCCAGCAGTTTCTCGGGACTTCTTCCTAATACGCAGTATTTT
few	TRBV27	TRBJ2-7	TRBD1	CASGDRGNEQYF	TGTGCCAGCGGGGACAGGGGCAACGAGCAGTACTTC
NA	TRBV12-3/TRBV12-4	TRBJ2-3	TRBD2	CASSPGTSGFADTQYF	TGTGCCAGCAGCCCCGGGACTAGCGGGTTCGCAGATACGCAGTATTTT
medium-sized	TRBV5-1	TRBJ2-5	NA	CASCRGEWGETQYF	TGCGCCAGCTGCCGCGGGGAATGGGGTGAGACCCAGTACTTC
few	TRBV5-1	TRBJ1-2	TRBD1	CASSADRDGYTF	TGCGCCAGCAGCGCGGACAGGGATGGCTACACCTTC
NA	TRBV11-2	TRBJ2-6	NA	CASRMDSFSSGANVLTF	TGTGCCAGCAGGATGGACAGTTTCAGCTCTGGGGCCAACGTCCTGACTTTC
NA	TRBV11-2	TRBJ2-7	TRBD2	CASSGPGGRSYEQYF	TGTGCCAGCAGCGGCCCCGGCGGGAGATCCTACGAGCAGTACTTC
NA	TRBV12-3/TRBV12-4	TRBJ2-1	TRBD2	CASSKGLLNEQFF	TGTGCCAGCAGTAAGGGACTACTCAATGAGCAGTTCTTC
few	TRBV6-6	TRBJ2-3	TRBD2	CASTLREGPNTDTQYF	TGTGCCAGTACATTGCGGGAGGGCCCGAACACAGATACGCAGTATTTT
NA	TRBV9	TRBJ1-3	NA	CASSVDPGFGNTIYF	TGTGCCAGCAGCGTAGATCCAGGGTTTGGAAACACCATATATTTT
many	TRBV5-1	TRBJ2-5	NA	CASSLDRAGETQYF	TGCGCCAGCAGCTTGGATAGGGCAGGGGAGACCCAGTACTTC
medium-sized	TRBV6-5	TRBJ2-7	TRBD1	CASSLGQGGEQYF	TGTGCCAGCAGTCTAGGACAGGGGGGCGAGCAGTACTTC
few	TRBV12-3/TRBV12-4	TRBJ1-1	NA	CASSFKAEAFF	TGTGCCAGCAGTTTTAAGGCTGAAGCTTTCTTT
few	TRBV5-1	TRBJ2-1	NA	CASSLHSARESEQFF	TGCGCCAGCAGCTTACACAGCGCCAGGGAGTCTGAGCAGTTCTTC
NA	TRBV6-1	TRBJ1-5	NA	CASSAPRYSNQPQHF	TGTGCCAGCAGTGCCCCACGATATAGCAATCAGCCCCAGCATTTT
medium-sized	TRBV4-1	TRBJ2-1	NA	CASSQSTGDDEQFF	TGCGCCAGCAGCCAGTCGACGGGAGACGATGAGCAGTTCTTC
NA	TRBV20-1	TRBJ1-1	TRBD1	CSALTGGVGTEAFF	TGCAGTGCCTTAACAGGGGGTGTGGGAACTGAAGCTTTCTTT
NA	TRBV28	TRBJ1-6	NA	CASRSDNSPIHF	TGTGCCAGCAGATCCGATAATTCACCCATCCACTTT
NA	TRBV29-1	TRBJ2-1	TRBD1	CSVAGSRTGGANTQFF	TGCAGCGTGGCGGGGTCCCGGACAGGGGGCGCGAATACGCAGTTCTTC
NA	TRBV27	TRBJ2-7	TRBD2	CASSSPFGGLSEQYF	TGTGCCAGCAGTTCCCCCTTCGGGGGGTTAAGCGAGCAGTACTTC
NA	TRBV28	TRBJ2-2	NA	CASSLQMGDLDTGELFF	TGTGCCAGCAGTTTGCAAATGGGGGACCTCGACACCGGGGAGCTGTTTTTT
NA	TRBV5-1	TRBJ2-5	TRBD2	CASSTDNPTSGRPQETQYF	TGCGCCAGCAGCACAGACAACCCAACTAGCGGTAGACCCCAAGAGACCCAGTACTTC
few	TRBV5-1	TRBJ1-1	NA	CASSAGRRDYAEAFF	TGCGCCAGCAGCGCGGGTCGGCGGGACTACGCTGAAGCTTTCTTT
many	TRBV28	TRBJ2-1	TRBD1	CASSPRQGWWDEQFF	TGTGCCAGCAGTCCACGACAGGGTTGGTGGGATGAGCAGTTCTTC
NA	TRBV20-1	TRBJ2-5	NA	CSTAGEVETQYF	TGCAGTACCGCAGGAGAAGTCGAGACCCAGTACTTC